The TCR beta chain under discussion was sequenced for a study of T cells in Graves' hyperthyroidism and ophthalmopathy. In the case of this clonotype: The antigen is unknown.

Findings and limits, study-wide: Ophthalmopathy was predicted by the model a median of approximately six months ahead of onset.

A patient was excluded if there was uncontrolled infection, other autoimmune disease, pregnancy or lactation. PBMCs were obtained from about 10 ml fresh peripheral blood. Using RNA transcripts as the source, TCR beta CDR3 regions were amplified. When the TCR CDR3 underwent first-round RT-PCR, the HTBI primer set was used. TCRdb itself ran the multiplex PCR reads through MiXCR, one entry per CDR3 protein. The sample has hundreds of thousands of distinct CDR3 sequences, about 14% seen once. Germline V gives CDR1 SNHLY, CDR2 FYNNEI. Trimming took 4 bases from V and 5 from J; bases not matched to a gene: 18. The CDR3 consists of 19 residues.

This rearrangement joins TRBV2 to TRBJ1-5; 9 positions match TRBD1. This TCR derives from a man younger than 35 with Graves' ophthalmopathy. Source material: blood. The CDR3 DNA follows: TGTGCCAGCAGTGGTCGGAGACCGGGACAGGGTAGCCTTGATCAGCCCCAGCATTTT. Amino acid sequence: CASSGRRPGQGSLDQPQHF. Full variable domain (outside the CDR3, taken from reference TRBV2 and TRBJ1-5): EPEVTQTPSHQVTQMGQEVILRCVPISNHLYFYWYRQILGQKVEFLVSFYNNEISEKSEIFDDQFSVERPDGSNFTLKIRSTKLEDSAMYFCASSGRRPGQGSLDQPQHFGDGTRLSIL.